One sample yielded the 3 T cell receptor beta chains listed below, sequenced in a study of post-analysis software for immune sequencing data. General observations from the study: Relative to controls, patients had 4 or 5 TRBV segments at higher frequency, with TRBV5-6, TRBV5-1 and TRBV20-1 among these.

Every TCR beta cDNA library bore unique molecular identifiers. TCRdb re-analysed the PCR reads in MiXCR, keeping a single row per CDR3 protein. The sample has roughly 670,000 distinct CDR3 sequences, 55% to 60% seen once. No antigen has been identified for these receptors. What was sequenced was blood. The receptors were sampled from a girl between 2 and 10 years old with multiple sclerosis.

This clonotype appeared a few times. The V gene is TRBV29-1, the J gene TRBJ2-3; 8 bases are shared with TRBD2. The length of the CDR3 is 14 residues. Germline V gene sequence: CDR1 SQVTM, CDR2 ANQGSEA. The V gene end was trimmed by 4 bases and the J gene end by 2 bases; junction bases not matched to a gene: 5. CDR3 bases: TGCAGCGTTGCAGGGACTAGTCCCACAGATACGCAGTATTTT. Protein sequence: CSVAGTSPTDTQYF.

This clonotype has just a few counts. The DNA of the CDR3 is TGCGCCAGCAGCTTGAAGATAGCGGGACGCCCTGACACAGATACGCAGTATTTT. Translation: CASSLKIAGRPDTDTQYF. The V call is TRBV5-1, the J call TRBJ2-3; 8 nucleotides match TRBD2. The germline V gene has CDR1 SGHRS and CDR2 YFSETQ. CDR3 length: 18 residues. With V trimmed by 1 base and J by 2 bases, 12 bases remained unmatched. The variable domain in full, with the rest retrieved from reference TRBV5-1 and TRBJ2-3, is KAGVTQTPRYLIKTRGQQVTLSCSPISGHRSVSWYQQTPGQGLQFLFEYFSETQRNKGNFPGRFSGRQFSNSRSEMNVSTLELGDSALYLCASSLKIAGRPDTDTQYFGPGTRLTVL.

The V call is TRBV4-1, the J call TRBJ2-1; 13 bases are shared with TRBD2. Germline CDR1 reads MGHRA; CDR2 reads YSYEKL. With V trimmed by 4 bases and J by 9 bases, 6 bases remained unmatched. The CDR3 is 15 residues long. The CDR3 DNA reads TGCGCCAGCAGCCCTTGGACTAGCGGGAGAACTGAGCAGTTCTTC. Translation: CASSPWTSGRTEQFF.